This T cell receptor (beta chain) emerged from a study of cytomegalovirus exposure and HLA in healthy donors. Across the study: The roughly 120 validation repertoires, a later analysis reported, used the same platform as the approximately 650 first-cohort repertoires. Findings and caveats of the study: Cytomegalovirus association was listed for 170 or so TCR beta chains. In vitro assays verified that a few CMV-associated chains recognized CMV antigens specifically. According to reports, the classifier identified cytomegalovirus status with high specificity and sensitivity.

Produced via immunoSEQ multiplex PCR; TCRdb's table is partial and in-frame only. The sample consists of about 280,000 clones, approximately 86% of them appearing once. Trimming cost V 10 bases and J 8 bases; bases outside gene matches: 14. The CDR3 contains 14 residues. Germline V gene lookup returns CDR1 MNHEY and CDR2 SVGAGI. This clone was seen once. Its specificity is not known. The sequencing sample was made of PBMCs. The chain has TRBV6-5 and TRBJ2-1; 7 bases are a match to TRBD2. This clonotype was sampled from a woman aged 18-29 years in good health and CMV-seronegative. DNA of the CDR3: TGTGCCACCCAGACTAGCTCGGGTTTTGATGAGCAGTTCTTC. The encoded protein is CATQTSSGFDEQFF.